The TCR beta chain described here comes from a study of a mutant IDH1 vaccine in newly diagnosed glioma. In the study overall: In weeks 1, 3, 5, 7, 11, 15, 19 and 23, patients were immunized, eight times in all. Every participant had undergone radiotherapy, temozolomide, or both before, and most underwent both.

Time point here: week 11, during vaccination. The content of each vaccine dose was 300 ug of mutant IDH1 20-mer peptide, and topical imiquimod accompanied it. Trimming pared 8 bases from V and 4 bases from J, leaving 16 bases between. Germline V gives CDR1 MNHNS, CDR2 SASEGT. The CDR3 covers 14 residues. With respect to this clone: Its antigen is still unknown.

The repertoire was sequenced with immunoSEQ multiplex PCR; TCRdb's copy has only in-frame clones and lacks some. The data show tens of thousands of clones, just under 90% seen once. Here the sequenced sample was PBMCs, taken from a glioma patient whose treatment included an IDH1 peptide vaccine. The sequence came from a woman aged 40 to 50 with glioma. The gene calls are TRBV6-1 and TRBJ2-3; the D is unclear. CDR3 DNA sequence: TGTGCCAGCTGGATGGGTGCCGCCGCAGATACGCAGTATTTT. It codes for CASWMGAAADTQYF.